The 7 T cell receptor beta chains in this list originate from one sample, sequenced in a study of CD39 and CD103 CD8 tumor-infiltrating T cells. The data were produced by immunoSEQ multiplex PCR, yet TCRdb's version contains in-frame clones alone and is incomplete. The sample contains roughly 15,000 clones, under 95% of which appear only once. The sample taken for sequencing was CD8+ T cells sorted from blood. Sample subset: total memory CD8 T cells (CD45RA-CCR7+/-) from blood or uninvolved lymph node. The receptors originated from a human donor with head and neck squamous cell carcinoma.

The V and J genes are TRBV7-8 and TRBJ2-3, with TRBD1 matching over 9 bases. The V segment lost 3 bases and the J segment 6 bases; nucleotides outside the gene matches: 16. The germline V gene encodes CDR1 SGHVS and CDR2 FQNEAQ. This CDR3 is built from 18 residues. This chain's CDR3 is CASSLLSLTGGAGDTQYF. CDR3 sequence (DNA): TGTGCCAGCAGCTTGCTCAGTCTCACAGGGGGCGCTGGGGATACGCAGTATTTT.

This clone was recorded only once. V is TRBV6-1 and J is TRBJ1-2; 7 bases match TRBD1. V lost 2 bases and J lost 10; bases outside the gene matches: 13. This CDR3 comprises 15 residues. Germline CDR1 and CDR2: MNHNS and SASEGT. CDR3 in DNA: TGTGCCAGCAGTGAACTAAAGGGGGCTGGCTTAGTCTACACCTTC. Amino acid sequence: CASSELKGAGLVYTF.

The chain links TRBV27 to TRBJ2-3; the D is unclear. Germline lookup yields CDR1 MNHEY and CDR2 SMNVEV (reference sequence). Trimming took off 6 bases at V and 2 bases at J, with 9 bases between the two ends. CDR3 length: 13 residues. The CDR3 loop is CASSPFATDTQYF. The CDR3 DNA is TGTGCCAGCAGCCCTTTTGCCACAGATACGCAGTATTTT.

The CDR3: CASSYSDTYEQYF. CDR3 coding DNA: TGTGCCAGCAGTTACTCGGACACCTACGAGCAGTACTTC. The chain is built from TRBV6-6 and TRBJ2-7; TRBD1 is a possible D gene (5 bases). Germline CDR1 MNHNY, CDR2 SVGAGI (reference sequence). The CDR3 extends over 13 amino acids. V was pared by 0 bases and J by 2 bases, with 5 bases between.

This chain links TRBV7-9 with TRBJ2-1; unclear D gene. Germline loops: CDR1 SEHNR, CDR2 FQNEAQ (reference sequence). With 1 base removed from V and 4 bases from J, the gap between germline ends came to 8 bases. This CDR3 is built from 14 residues. The CDR3 is CASSLVGQYNEQFF. In nucleotides, the CDR3 is TGTGCCAGCAGCTTAGTAGGGCAGTACAATGAGCAGTTCTTC.

The rearrangement joins TRBV4-1 to TRBJ2-7, with TRBD1 identical over 7 bases. There are 14 residues in the CDR3. In germline, CDR1 is MGHRA, CDR2 YSYEKL. The J segment lost 4 bases and the V segment lost 1 base, leaving 4 bases of the junction unmatched. As DNA, the CDR3 is TGCGCCAGCAGCCAAGTTGCCAGGGGGTACGAGCAGTACTTC. This translates into CASSQVARGYEQYF.

The gene calls are TRBV19 and TRBJ2-5; the D gene is possibly TRBD2 (5 bases). CDR1 LNHDA and CDR2 SQIVND come from the germline V gene (reference sequence). Between the trimmed V and J ends, which lost 10 bases and 2 bases, there was a span of 17 bases. This CDR3 region has 14 residues. The CDR3 nucleotides read TGTGCCACCAAGCCAATGAGAGGGCAAGAGACCCAGTACTTC. This sequence encodes CATKPMRGQETQYF. Together with reference TRBV19 and TRBJ2-5, the CDR3 gives the full variable domain: DGGITQSPKYLFRKEGQNVTLSCEQNLNHDAMYWYRQDPGQGLRLIYYSQIVNDFQKGDIAEGYSVSREKKESFPLTVTSAQKNPTAFYLCATKPMRGQETQYFGPGTRLLVL.